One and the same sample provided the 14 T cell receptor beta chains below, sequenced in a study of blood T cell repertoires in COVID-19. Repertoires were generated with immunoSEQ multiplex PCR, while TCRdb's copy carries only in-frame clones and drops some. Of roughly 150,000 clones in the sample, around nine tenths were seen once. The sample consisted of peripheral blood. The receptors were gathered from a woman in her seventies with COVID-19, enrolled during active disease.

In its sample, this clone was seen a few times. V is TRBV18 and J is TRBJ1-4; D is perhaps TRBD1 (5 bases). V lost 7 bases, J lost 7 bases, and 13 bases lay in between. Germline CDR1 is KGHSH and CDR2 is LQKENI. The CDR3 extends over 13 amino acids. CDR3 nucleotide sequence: TGTGCCAGCTTGAGACAGACGGGTGAAAAACTGTTTTTT. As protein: CASLRQTGEKLFF.

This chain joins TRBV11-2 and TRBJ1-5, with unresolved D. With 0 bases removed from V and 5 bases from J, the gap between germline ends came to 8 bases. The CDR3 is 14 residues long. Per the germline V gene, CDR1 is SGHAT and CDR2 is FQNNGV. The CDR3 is CASSLDRIDQPQHF. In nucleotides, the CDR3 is TGTGCCAGCAGCTTAGACAGGATCGATCAGCCCCAGCATTTT.

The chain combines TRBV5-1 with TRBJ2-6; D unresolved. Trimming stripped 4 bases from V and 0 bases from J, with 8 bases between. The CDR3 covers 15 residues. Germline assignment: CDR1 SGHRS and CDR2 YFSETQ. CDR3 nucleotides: TGCGCCAGCAGCGCTATACTCTCTGGGGCCAACGTCCTGACTTTC. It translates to CASSAILSGANVLTF.

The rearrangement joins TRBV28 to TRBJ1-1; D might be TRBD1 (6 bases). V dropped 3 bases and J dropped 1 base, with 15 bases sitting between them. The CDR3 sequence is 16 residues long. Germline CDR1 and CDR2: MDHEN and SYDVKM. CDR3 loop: CASSFNGGRPNTEAFF. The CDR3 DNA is TGTGCCAGCAGTTTTAATGGGGGCCGCCCGAACACTGAAGCTTTCTTT.

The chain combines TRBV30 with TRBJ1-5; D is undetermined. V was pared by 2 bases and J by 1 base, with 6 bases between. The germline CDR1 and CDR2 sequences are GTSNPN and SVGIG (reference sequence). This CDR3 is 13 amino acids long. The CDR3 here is CAWSQESNQPQHF. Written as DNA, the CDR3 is TGTGCCTGGAGTCAAGAGAGCAATCAGCCCCAGCATTTT.

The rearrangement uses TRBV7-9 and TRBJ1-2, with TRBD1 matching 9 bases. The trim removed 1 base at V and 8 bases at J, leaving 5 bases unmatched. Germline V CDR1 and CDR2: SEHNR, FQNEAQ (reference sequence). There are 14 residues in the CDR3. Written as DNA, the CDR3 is TGTGCCAGCAGCTTAGTAGGGACAGGGCAAGGCTACACCTTC. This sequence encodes CASSLVGTGQGYTF.

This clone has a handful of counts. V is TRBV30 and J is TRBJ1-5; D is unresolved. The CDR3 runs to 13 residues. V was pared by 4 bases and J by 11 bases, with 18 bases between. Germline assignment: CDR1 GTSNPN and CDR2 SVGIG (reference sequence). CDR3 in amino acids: CAWKRPGSGTQHF. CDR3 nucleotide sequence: TGTGCCTGGAAACGACCAGGTTCCGGGACCCAGCATTTT.

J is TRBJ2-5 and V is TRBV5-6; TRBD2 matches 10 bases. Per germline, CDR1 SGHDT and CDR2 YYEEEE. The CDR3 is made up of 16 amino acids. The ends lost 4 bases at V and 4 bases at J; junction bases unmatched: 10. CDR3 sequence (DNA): TGTGCCAGCAGCGTCCAAGCGGGGGGGCCGATAGAGACCCAGTACTTC. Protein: CASSVQAGGPIETQYF.

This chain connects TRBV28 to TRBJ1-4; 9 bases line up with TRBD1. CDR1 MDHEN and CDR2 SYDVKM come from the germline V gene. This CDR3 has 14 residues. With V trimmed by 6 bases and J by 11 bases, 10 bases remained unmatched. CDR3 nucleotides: TGTGCCAGCAGCCCCGACAGGGGGAATGGCAAACTGTTTTTT. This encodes CASSPDRGNGKLFF. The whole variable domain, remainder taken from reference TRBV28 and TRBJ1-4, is DVKVTQSSRYLVKRTGEKVFLECVQDMDHENMFWYRQDPGLGLRLIYFSYDVKMKEKGDIPEGYSVSREKKERFSLILESASTNQTSMYLCASSPDRGNGKLFFGSGTQLSVL.

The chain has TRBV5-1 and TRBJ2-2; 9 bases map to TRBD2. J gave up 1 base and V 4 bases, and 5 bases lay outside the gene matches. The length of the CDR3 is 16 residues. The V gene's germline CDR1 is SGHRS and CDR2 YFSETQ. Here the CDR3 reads CASSLSGGRNTGELFF. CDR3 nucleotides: TGCGCCAGCAGCCTGAGCGGGGGGCGGAACACCGGGGAGCTGTTTTTT.

CDR3 in DNA: TGTGCCAGCAGCGTCGAACCTATGAACACTGAAGCTTTCTTT. Translated: CASSVEPMNTEAFF. The genes are TRBV9 and TRBJ1-1; D remains ambiguous. The V end lost 2 bases, the J end lost 0 bases, and 8 bases lay between the germline ends. From germline, CDR1 is SGDLS and CDR2 YYNGEE. This CDR3 comprises 14 residues.

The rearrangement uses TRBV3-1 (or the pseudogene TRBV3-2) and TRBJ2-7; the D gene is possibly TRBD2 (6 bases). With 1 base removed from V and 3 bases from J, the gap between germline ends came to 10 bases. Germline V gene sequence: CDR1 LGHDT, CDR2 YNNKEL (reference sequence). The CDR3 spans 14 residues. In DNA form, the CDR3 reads TGTGCCAGCAGCCAAGGCGGGACGATCTACGAGCAGTACTTC. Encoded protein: CASSQGGTIYEQYF.

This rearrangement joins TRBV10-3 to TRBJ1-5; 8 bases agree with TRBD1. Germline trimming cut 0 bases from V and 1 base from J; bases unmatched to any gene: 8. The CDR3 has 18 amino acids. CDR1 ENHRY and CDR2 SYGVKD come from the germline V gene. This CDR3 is CAISESGRGLGSNQPQHF. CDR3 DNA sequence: TGTGCCATCAGTGAGTCAGGCAGGGGGCTGGGGAGCAATCAGCCCCAGCATTTT.

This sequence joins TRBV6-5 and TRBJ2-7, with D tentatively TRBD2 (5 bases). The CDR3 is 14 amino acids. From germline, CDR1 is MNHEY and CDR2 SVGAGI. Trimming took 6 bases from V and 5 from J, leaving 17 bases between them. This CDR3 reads CASSASRVGHEQYF. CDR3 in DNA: TGTGCCAGCAGCGCCTCGAGGGTGGGCCACGAGCAGTACTTC.